This section outlines one TCR beta chain sequence together with its context. Its specificity is not known. These data belong to a study of resident and recirculating memory T cells in vitiligo. Whole-study context: Each patient gave two lesional and two nonlesional epidermal shave biopsies, plus PBMCs.

General study results and limits: No unique dominant TCR clone was found in vitiligo lesions.

Sequenced by immunoSEQ multiplex PCR; TCRdb stores in-frame clones only, minus some. The sample holds tens of thousands of clones, roughly nine tenths seen once. Sequences were obtained from blood. The receptor comes from a male donor with vitiligo.

CDR3 coding DNA: TGTGCCATCAGGGCCGGGACTAGCGGGGAGACCCAGTACTTC. Its translation: CAIRAGTSGETQYF. This rearrangement joins TRBV10-3 to TRBJ2-5; 12 bases line up with TRBD2. Germline V gives CDR1 ENHRY, CDR2 SYGVKD. The CDR3 contains 14 residues. Unmatched junction bases numbered 4, after V lost 6 bases and J lost 5 bases.